The rows below give T cell receptor beta chains drawn from one sample of a study of cytomegalovirus exposure and HLA in healthy donors. TCRdb keeps only in-frame clones here, not all; method: immunoSEQ multiplex PCR. The data hold 90,000 to 120,000 clones, with 81% observed a single time. Sequencing was done on a sample of PBMCs. Receptor source: a man aged 30 to 45 in good health and CMV-seronegative. Both conserved end residues are part of each CDR3. D genes are given only for firm matches. Size tells how often a clone was seen (once, few, many) or the class of an expanded clone, and some rows leave it out.

v_call: TRBV18
cdr3_length: 16
j_call: TRBJ2-3
clone_size: NA
d_call: TRBD1
cdr3_aa: CASSPLTGGGTDTQYF
cdr3_nt: TGTGCCAGCTCACCATTGACAGGGGGCGGCACAGATACGCAGTATTTT

v_call: TRBV30
cdr3_length: 14
j_call: TRBJ2-3
clone_size: NA
d_call: TRBD2
cdr3_aa: CARGGTSVTDTQYF
cdr3_nt: TGTGCCAGGGGCGGGACTAGCGTCACAGATACGCAGTATTTT

v_call: TRBV28
cdr3_length: 18
j_call: TRBJ2-7
clone_size: NA
d_call: TRBD2
cdr3_aa: CASRPGTSGSFSSYEQYF
cdr3_nt: TGTGCCAGCCGGCCCGGGACTAGCGGGAGTTTTAGCTCCTACGAGCAGTACTTC

v_call: TRBV7-6
cdr3_length: 14
j_call: TRBJ1-2
clone_size: NA
d_call: NA
cdr3_aa: CASSLGAENYGYTF
cdr3_nt: TGTGCCAGCAGCTTAGGGGCAGAAAACTATGGCTACACCTTC

v_call: TRBV11-2
cdr3_length: 14
j_call: TRBJ1-2
clone_size: once
d_call: TRBD1
cdr3_aa: CASSSGQGGYGYTF
cdr3_nt: TGTGCCAGCAGCTCCGGACAGGGCGGCTATGGCTACACCTTC

v_call: TRBV5-4
cdr3_length: 17
j_call: TRBJ2-5
clone_size: NA
d_call: TRBD2
cdr3_aa: CASSPQPGAGAQETQYF
cdr3_nt: TGTGCCAGCAGCCCACAGCCCGGAGCGGGGGCTCAGGAGACCCAGTACTTC

v_call: TRBV4-1
cdr3_length: 15
j_call: TRBJ2-2
clone_size: once
d_call: TRBD1
cdr3_aa: CASRLGTGETGELFF
cdr3_nt: TGCGCCAGCAGGCTAGGGACAGGGGAAACCGGGGAGCTGTTTTTT

v_call: TRBV27
cdr3_length: 15
j_call: TRBJ2-7
clone_size: NA
d_call: TRBD1
cdr3_aa: CASSLTRQGRGEQYF
cdr3_nt: TGTGCCAGCAGTCTTACCCGACAGGGTCGGGGCGAGCAGTACTTC

v_call: TRBV18
cdr3_length: 14
j_call: TRBJ1-1
clone_size: NA
d_call: NA
cdr3_aa: CASSRGRGNTEAFF
cdr3_nt: TGTGCCAGCTCTAGGGGTAGAGGGAACACTGAAGCTTTCTTT

v_call: TRBV10-1
cdr3_length: 13
j_call: TRBJ1-5
clone_size: NA
d_call: NA
cdr3_aa: CASSEGSGQPQHF
cdr3_nt: TGCGCCAGCAGTGAGGGCAGCGGTCAGCCCCAGCATTTT

v_call: TRBV27
cdr3_length: 12
j_call: TRBJ2-1
clone_size: NA
d_call: NA
cdr3_aa: CASSGLSHEQFF
cdr3_nt: TGTGCCAGCAGTGGACTGTCCCATGAGCAGTTCTTC

v_call: TRBV19
cdr3_length: 13
j_call: TRBJ2-3
clone_size: NA
d_call: NA
cdr3_aa: CASSGPGADTQYF
cdr3_nt: TGTGCCAGTAGTGGGCCCGGGGCAGATACGCAGTATTTT

v_call: TRBV18
cdr3_length: 14
j_call: TRBJ2-7
clone_size: NA
d_call: NA
cdr3_aa: CASSLGQGSYEQYF
cdr3_nt: TGTGCCAGCTCACTAGGGCAGGGGTCCTACGAGCAGTACTTC

v_call: TRBV10-2
cdr3_length: 14
j_call: TRBJ2-2
clone_size: NA
d_call: TRBD1
cdr3_aa: CASSHRGNTGELFF
cdr3_nt: TGCGCCAGCAGTCACAGGGGGAACACCGGGGAGCTGTTTTTT

v_call: TRBV2
cdr3_length: 14
j_call: TRBJ1-2
clone_size: once
d_call: NA
cdr3_aa: CASSETSENYGYTF
cdr3_nt: TGTGCCAGCAGTGAGACTTCTGAGAACTATGGCTACACCTTC

v_call: TRBV6-5
cdr3_length: 15
j_call: TRBJ1-2
clone_size: NA
d_call: TRBD1
cdr3_aa: CASRAAGGRDYGYTF
cdr3_nt: TGTGCCAGCAGAGCAGCAGGGGGTCGGGACTATGGCTACACCTTC

v_call: TRBV6-5
cdr3_length: 11
j_call: TRBJ1-2
clone_size: NA
d_call: NA
cdr3_aa: CASSYGEGYTF
cdr3_nt: TGTGCCAGCAGTTACGGAGAAGGCTACACCTTC

v_call: TRBV2
cdr3_length: 13
j_call: TRBJ2-7
clone_size: NA
d_call: NA
cdr3_aa: CASSPYATYEQYF
cdr3_nt: TGTGCCAGCTCTCCCTACGCAACCTACGAGCAGTACTTC

v_call: TRBV7-6
cdr3_length: 13
j_call: TRBJ1-2
clone_size: NA
d_call: TRBD1
cdr3_aa: CASSLGTGYGYTF
cdr3_nt: TGTGCCAGCAGCTTAGGGACAGGCTATGGCTACACCTTC

v_call: TRBV29-1
cdr3_length: 10
j_call: TRBJ1-4
clone_size: NA
d_call: NA
cdr3_aa: CSVGAEKLFF
cdr3_nt: TGCAGCGTTGGAGCTGAAAAACTGTTTTTT

v_call: TRBV10-3
cdr3_length: 14
j_call: TRBJ2-1
clone_size: NA
d_call: TRBD2
cdr3_aa: CAISDGGSTDEQFF
cdr3_nt: TGTGCCATCAGTGATGGCGGGAGCACAGATGAGCAGTTCTTC

v_call: TRBV2
cdr3_length: 20
j_call: TRBJ2-7
clone_size: once
d_call: NA
cdr3_aa: CASTEGAWLKTGTSPYEQYF
cdr3_nt: TGTGCCAGCACCGAGGGGGCCTGGCTCAAGACCGGGACTAGTCCCTACGAGCAGTACTTC

v_call: TRBV6-5
cdr3_length: 15
j_call: TRBJ2-7
clone_size: NA
d_call: TRBD1
cdr3_aa: CATLSVGGNLGEQYF
cdr3_nt: TGTGCCACCCTTAGTGTAGGGGGCAATCTGGGCGAGCAGTACTTC

v_call: TRBV5-4
cdr3_length: 16
j_call: TRBJ2-5
clone_size: NA
d_call: TRBD2
cdr3_aa: CASSPGGAGGQETQYF
cdr3_nt: TGTGCCAGCAGCCCCGGTGGAGCGGGGGGGCAAGAGACCCAGTACTTC

v_call: TRBV5-1
cdr3_length: 12
j_call: TRBJ1-4
clone_size: NA
d_call: TRBD1
cdr3_aa: CASSSTGEKLFF
cdr3_nt: TGCGCCAGCAGCTCGACAGGGGAAAAACTGTTTTTT

v_call: TRBV6-1
cdr3_length: 14
j_call: TRBJ1-2
clone_size: NA
d_call: TRBD1
cdr3_aa: CASRKTGANYGYTF
cdr3_nt: TGTGCCAGCAGGAAGACAGGGGCTAACTATGGCTACACCTTC

v_call: TRBV10-1
cdr3_length: 16
j_call: TRBJ2-3
clone_size: NA
d_call: TRBD1
cdr3_aa: CASSRSQGAKGDTQYF
cdr3_nt: TGCGCCAGCAGCCGGTCCCAGGGGGCCAAGGGAGATACGCAGTATTTT

v_call: TRBV4-1
cdr3_length: 13
j_call: TRBJ1-2
clone_size: NA
d_call: NA
cdr3_aa: CASSLASGDSYTF
cdr3_nt: TGCGCCAGCAGCCTAGCCTCAGGGGATTCCTACACCTTC

v_call: TRBV6-5
cdr3_length: 15
j_call: TRBJ2-6
clone_size: NA
d_call: NA
cdr3_aa: CASSYSGTGANVLTF
cdr3_nt: TGTGCCAGCAGTTATTCGGGGACTGGGGCCAACGTCCTGACTTTC

v_call: TRBV7-8
cdr3_length: 14
j_call: TRBJ2-7
clone_size: NA
d_call: TRBD1
cdr3_aa: CASSQVGGHYEQYF
cdr3_nt: TGTGCCAGCAGCCAAGTAGGGGGCCACTACGAGCAGTACTTC

v_call: TRBV7-9
cdr3_length: 18
j_call: TRBJ1-1
clone_size: NA
d_call: NA
cdr3_aa: CASSSLLHFGSPDTEAFF
cdr3_nt: TGTGCCAGCAGCTCCTTACTTCATTTTGGGAGTCCCGACACTGAAGCTTTCTTT

v_call: TRBV6-1
cdr3_length: 13
j_call: TRBJ1-1
clone_size: once
d_call: TRBD1
cdr3_aa: CASKGTANTEAFF
cdr3_nt: TGTGCCAGCAAGGGGACAGCGAACACTGAAGCTTTCTTT

v_call: TRBV4-1
cdr3_length: 14
j_call: TRBJ1-2
clone_size: NA
d_call: TRBD1
cdr3_aa: CASSRDRVSNGYTF
cdr3_nt: TGCGCCAGCTCCCGGGACAGGGTTAGTAATGGCTACACCTTC

v_call: TRBV28
cdr3_length: 16
j_call: TRBJ2-2
clone_size: NA
d_call: TRBD2
cdr3_aa: CASSLLRTSGTGELFF
cdr3_nt: TGTGCCAGCAGTTTATTGCGGACTAGCGGTACCGGGGAGCTGTTTTTT

v_call: TRBV6-4
cdr3_length: 16
j_call: TRBJ2-6
clone_size: NA
d_call: NA
cdr3_aa: CASSDGGSSGANVLTF
cdr3_nt: TGTGCCAGCAGTGACGGGGGCTCCTCTGGGGCCAACGTCCTGACTTTC

v_call: TRBV20-1
cdr3_length: 11
j_call: TRBJ2-1
clone_size: NA
d_call: NA
cdr3_aa: CSARGWPEQFF
cdr3_nt: TGCAGTGCTAGAGGTTGGCCCGAGCAGTTCTTC

v_call: TRBV4-2
cdr3_length: 17
j_call: TRBJ2-3
clone_size: NA
d_call: NA
cdr3_aa: CASSQDPQWEGGGTQYF
cdr3_nt: TGTGCCAGCAGCCAAGACCCACAGTGGGAGGGGGGGGGTACGCAGTATTTT

v_call: TRBV5-4
cdr3_length: 13
j_call: TRBJ1-5
clone_size: NA
d_call: NA
cdr3_aa: CASSRELNQPQHF
cdr3_nt: TGTGCCAGCAGCCGGGAACTCAATCAGCCCCAGCATTTT

v_call: TRBV28
cdr3_length: 15
j_call: TRBJ2-2
clone_size: NA
d_call: NA
cdr3_aa: CASSTGDFRTGELFF
cdr3_nt: TGTGCCAGCAGCACCGGGGACTTCCGCACCGGGGAGCTGTTTTTT

v_call: TRBV10-2
cdr3_length: 14
j_call: TRBJ2-7
clone_size: NA
d_call: TRBD2
cdr3_aa: CASSRLAESYEQYF
cdr3_nt: TGCGCCAGCTCCCGACTAGCGGAATCCTACGAGCAGTACTTC

v_call: TRBV4-2
cdr3_length: 20
j_call: TRBJ2-2
clone_size: NA
d_call: TRBD2
cdr3_aa: CASSQLGGGSGGAGTGELFF
cdr3_nt: TGTGCCAGCAGCCAGCTAGGCGGTGGTAGCGGGGGGGCCGGCACCGGGGAGCTGTTTTTT

v_call: TRBV6-4
cdr3_length: 19
j_call: TRBJ2-5
clone_size: NA
d_call: TRBD2
cdr3_aa: CASTNQRTSGRGALRTQYF
cdr3_nt: TGTGCCAGCACCAACCAAAGGACTAGCGGGAGGGGTGCATTGCGGACCCAGTACTTC

v_call: TRBV7-2
cdr3_length: 13
j_call: TRBJ2-1
clone_size: NA
d_call: NA
cdr3_aa: CASSLVEYNEQFF
cdr3_nt: TGTGCCAGCAGCTTAGTGGAGTACAATGAGCAGTTCTTC

v_call: TRBV25-1
cdr3_length: 16
j_call: TRBJ1-2
clone_size: NA
d_call: TRBD1
cdr3_aa: CASSERGEGTDYGYTF
cdr3_nt: TGTGCCAGCAGTGAAAGGGGCGAGGGGACAGATTATGGCTACACCTTC

v_call: TRBV6-5
cdr3_length: 14
j_call: TRBJ1-2
clone_size: few
d_call: NA
cdr3_aa: CASSYSRWSYGYTF
cdr3_nt: TGTGCCAGCAGTTATTCGCGGTGGAGCTATGGCTACACCTTC

v_call: TRBV25-1
cdr3_length: 14
j_call: TRBJ1-1
clone_size: NA
d_call: TRBD1
cdr3_aa: CASSPGTGLTEAFF
cdr3_nt: TGTGCCAGCAGCCCCGGGACAGGGCTGACTGAAGCTTTCTTT

v_call: TRBV21-1
cdr3_length: 14
j_call: TRBJ1-2
clone_size: once
d_call: NA
cdr3_aa: CASSVRDTTYGYTF
cdr3_nt: TGTGCCAGCAGCGTCCGGGACACGACCTATGGCTACACCTTC

v_call: TRBV28
cdr3_length: 15
j_call: TRBJ1-5
clone_size: NA
d_call: TRBD1
cdr3_aa: CASTQPWDRRQPQHF
cdr3_nt: TGTGCCAGCACCCAACCCTGGGACAGACGGCAGCCCCAGCATTTT

v_call: TRBV9
cdr3_length: 15
j_call: TRBJ2-7
clone_size: NA
d_call: NA
cdr3_aa: CASSDSSGFSYEQYF
cdr3_nt: TGTGCCAGCAGCGACAGCTCAGGGTTTTCCTACGAGCAGTACTTC

v_call: TRBV11-3
cdr3_length: 15
j_call: TRBJ2-1
clone_size: NA
d_call: NA
cdr3_aa: CANRGGTGYCNEQFF
cdr3_nt: TGTGCCAACCGGGGGGGGACAGGGTACTGCAATGAGCAGTTCTTC

v_call: TRBV5-1
cdr3_length: 15
j_call: TRBJ1-2
clone_size: NA
d_call: NA
cdr3_aa: CASSPAGSSNYGYTF
cdr3_nt: TGCGCCAGCAGCCCCGCGGGCAGTTCTAACTATGGCTACACCTTC

v_call: TRBV5-1
cdr3_length: 14
j_call: TRBJ2-1
clone_size: NA
d_call: TRBD2
cdr3_aa: CASRGLAGYNEQFF
cdr3_nt: TGCGCCAGCAGGGGACTAGCGGGATACAATGAGCAGTTCTTC

v_call: TRBV5-1
cdr3_length: 12
j_call: TRBJ2-5
clone_size: NA
d_call: NA
cdr3_aa: CASSAIQETQYF
cdr3_nt: TGCGCCAGCAGCGCGATCCAAGAGACCCAGTACTTC

v_call: TRBV6-5
cdr3_length: 16
j_call: TRBJ1-6
clone_size: NA
d_call: TRBD1
cdr3_aa: CASSYGTGNYNSPLHF
cdr3_nt: TGTGCCAGCAGTTACGGGACAGGGAACTATAATTCACCCCTCCACTTT

v_call: TRBV14
cdr3_length: 16
j_call: TRBJ2-2
clone_size: NA
d_call: NA
cdr3_aa: CASSQAGYLNTGELFF
cdr3_nt: TGTGCCAGCAGCCAAGCCGGGTACCTAAACACCGGGGAGCTGTTTTTT

v_call: TRBV10-2
cdr3_length: 15
j_call: TRBJ2-1
clone_size: few
d_call: NA
cdr3_aa: CASSGTVSSYNEQFF
cdr3_nt: TGCGCCAGCAGTGGGACAGTGAGCTCCTACAATGAGCAGTTCTTC

v_call: TRBV19
cdr3_length: 14
j_call: TRBJ2-7
clone_size: NA
d_call: TRBD2
cdr3_aa: CASSPLAGAYEQYF
cdr3_nt: TGTGCCAGTAGCCCTCTAGCGGGGGCCTACGAGCAGTACTTC

v_call: TRBV28
cdr3_length: 12
j_call: TRBJ1-2
clone_size: NA
d_call: NA
cdr3_aa: CASSPTDYGYTF
cdr3_nt: TGTGCCAGCAGTCCGACAGACTATGGCTACACCTTC